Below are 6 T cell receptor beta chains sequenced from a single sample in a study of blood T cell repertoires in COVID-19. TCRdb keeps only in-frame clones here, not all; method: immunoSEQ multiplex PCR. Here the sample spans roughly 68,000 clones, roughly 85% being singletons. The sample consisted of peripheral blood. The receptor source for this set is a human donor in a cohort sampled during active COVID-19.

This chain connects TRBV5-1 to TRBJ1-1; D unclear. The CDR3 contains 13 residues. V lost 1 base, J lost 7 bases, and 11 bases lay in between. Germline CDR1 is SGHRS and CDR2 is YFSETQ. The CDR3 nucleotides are TGCGCCAGCAGCTTGATTGGGCGGGATGAAGCTTTCTTT. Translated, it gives CASSLIGRDEAFF.

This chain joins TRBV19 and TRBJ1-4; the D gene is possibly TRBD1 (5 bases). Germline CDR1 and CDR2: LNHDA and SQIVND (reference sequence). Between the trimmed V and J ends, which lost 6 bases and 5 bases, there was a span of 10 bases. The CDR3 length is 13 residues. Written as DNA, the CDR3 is TGTGCCAGTAGGGGAGGGGTAAATGAAAAACTGTTTTTT. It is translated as CASRGGVNEKLFF.

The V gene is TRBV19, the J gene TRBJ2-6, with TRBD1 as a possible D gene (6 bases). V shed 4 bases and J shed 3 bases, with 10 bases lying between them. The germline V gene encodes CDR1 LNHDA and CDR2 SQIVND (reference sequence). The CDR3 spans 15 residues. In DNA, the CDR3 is TGTGCCAGTAGTACAGAAGGGGGTGGGGCCAACGTCCTGACTTTC. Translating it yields CASSTEGGGANVLTF. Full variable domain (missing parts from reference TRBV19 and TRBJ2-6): DGGITQSPKYLFRKEGQNVTLSCEQNLNHDAMYWYRQDPGQGLRLIYYSQIVNDFQKGDIAEGYSVSREKKESFPLTVTSAQKNPTAFYLCASSTEGGGANVLTFGAGSRLTVL.

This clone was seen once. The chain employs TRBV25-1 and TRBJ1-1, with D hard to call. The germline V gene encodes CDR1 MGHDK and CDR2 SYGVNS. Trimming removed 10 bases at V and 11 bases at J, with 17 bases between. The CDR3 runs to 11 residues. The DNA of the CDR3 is TGTGCCAACCTCCCCGGAGCGATCGCTTTCTTT. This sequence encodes CANLPGAIAFF.

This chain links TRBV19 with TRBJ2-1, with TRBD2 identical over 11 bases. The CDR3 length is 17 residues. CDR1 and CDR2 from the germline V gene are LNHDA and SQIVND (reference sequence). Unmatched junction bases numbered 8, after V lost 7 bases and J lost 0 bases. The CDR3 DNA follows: TGTGCCAGTAATGGGGCTAGCGGGGGGAGCTCCTACAATGAGCAGTTCTTC. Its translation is CASNGASGGSSYNEQFF.

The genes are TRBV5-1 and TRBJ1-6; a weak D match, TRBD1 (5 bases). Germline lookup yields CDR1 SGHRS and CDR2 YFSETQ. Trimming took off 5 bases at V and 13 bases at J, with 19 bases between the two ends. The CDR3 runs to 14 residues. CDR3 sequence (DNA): TGCGCCAGCAGATCGACAGACCGCAAGGGGCCCCTCCACTTT. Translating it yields CASRSTDRKGPLHF.